This T cell receptor beta chain was obtained from a study of T cells after yellow fever vaccination. Study background: Some fractions had low cell numbers, and these were prepared with SMART-Seq v4 Ultra Low Input. Study-level results: Repertoires obtained by FACS sorting could include abundant clonotypes that entered as contaminants from the bulk population.

This clonotype occurred a few times. The target antigen is unknown. CDR3 size: 17 residues. Trimming removed 5 bases from V and 0 bases from J; junction bases left unmatched: 4. Germline values: CDR1 SGHVS, CDR2 FQNEAQ. As TCR cDNA was made by 5'RACE template switching, a universal primer site and UMIs were added. TCRdb processed the 5' RACE reads anew with MiXCR; each CDR3 protein has one entry. The repertoire includes 450,000 to 600,000 distinct CDR3 sequences, around an eighth of them detected once, and around an eighth sits in the top ten. This sample comprised PBMCs, obtained on the day of the yellow fever booster vaccination. This TCR was sampled from a man aged 25 to 45 who received the YFV17D yellow fever vaccine. The rearrangement joins TRBV7-8 to TRBJ2-3; 14 nucleotides match TRBD2. CDR3 in amino acids: CASSPTSGRASTDTQYF. CDR3 nucleotides: TGTGCCAGCAGCCCGACTAGCGGGAGGGCTAGCACAGATACGCAGTATTTT.